The 6 T cell receptor beta chains below were found in one sample sequenced in a study of T cell responses to AZD1222 COVID-19 vaccine. This table comes from immunoSEQ multiplex PCR, and its TCRdb copy is limited to in-frame clones, with some not included. This table has approximately 60,000 clones, approximately 80% appearing once. The sequences come from peripheral blood, collected on day 0 of AZD1222 vaccination. These receptor sequences come from an adult in good health.

The rearrangement links TRBV6-5 to TRBJ1-1; D is ambiguous. Germline V CDR1 and CDR2: MNHEY, SVGAGI. V was clipped by 3 bases and J by 0 bases, with 11 bases between them. CDR3 length: 15 residues. The chain's CDR3 is CASSYIGPLNTEAFF. DNA of the CDR3: TGTGCCAGCAGTTATATCGGCCCCTTGAACACTGAAGCTTTCTTT.

The chain employs TRBV3-1 (or the pseudogene TRBV3-2) and TRBJ2-2; D not certain. The CDR3 is 11 residues long. V dropped 5 bases and J dropped 4 bases, with 2 bases sitting between them. Germline CDR1 and CDR2: LGHDT and YNNKEL (reference sequence). The CDR3 DNA reads as TGTGCCAGCAGCTTCACCGGGGAGCTGTTTTTT. It codes for CASSFTGELFF.

The DNA for the CDR3 is TGTGCCTGGAGCCAGGGTCCCTACGAGCAGTACTTC. It is translated as CAWSQGPYEQYF. This rearrangement joins TRBV30 to TRBJ2-7, with a tentative D call TRBD1 (5 bases). Germline V gene lookup returns CDR1 GTSNPN and CDR2 SVGIG (reference sequence). V lost 3 bases and J lost 2, with 8 bases in between. CDR3 length: 12 residues. Variable domain in full (rest from reference TRBV30 and TRBJ2-7): SQTIHQWPATLVQPVGSPLSLECTVEGTSNPNLYWYRQAAGRGLQLLFYSVGIGQISSEVPQNLSASRPQDRQFILSSKKLLLSDSGFYLCAWSQGPYEQYFGPGTRLTVT.

The chain links TRBV9 to TRBJ2-7; D is unresolved. The CDR3 covers 13 residues. The germline gives CDR1 SGDLS, CDR2 YYNGEE. The V and J ends lost 4 bases and 2 bases respectively, with 10 bases between them. The CDR3 DNA sequence: TGTGCCAGCAGCTTTGATGAGGCCTACGAGCAGTACTTC. Encoded protein: CASSFDEAYEQYF.

J is TRBJ1-3 and V is TRBV28; a possible D gene is TRBD1 (5 bases). Trimming took 2 bases from V and 4 from J, leaving 9 bases between them. The germline V gene encodes CDR1 MDHEN and CDR2 SYDVKM. This CDR3 region has 14 residues. CDR3 protein: CASSLTGDGNTIYF. CDR3 DNA sequence: TGTGCCAGCAGTTTAACGGGGGACGGAAACACCATATATTTT.

This clone was seen more than once but under ten times. J is TRBJ2-5 and V is TRBV27, with 14 bases matching TRBD2. The trim removed 5 bases at V and 5 bases at J, leaving 4 bases unmatched. This CDR3 spans 15 amino acids. The germline CDR1 and CDR2 sequences are MNHEY and SMNVEV (reference sequence). The CDR3, as DNA: TGTGCCAGCAGTGGGGGACTAGCGGGGGTGGAGACCCAGTACTTC. It codes for CASSGGLAGVETQYF.